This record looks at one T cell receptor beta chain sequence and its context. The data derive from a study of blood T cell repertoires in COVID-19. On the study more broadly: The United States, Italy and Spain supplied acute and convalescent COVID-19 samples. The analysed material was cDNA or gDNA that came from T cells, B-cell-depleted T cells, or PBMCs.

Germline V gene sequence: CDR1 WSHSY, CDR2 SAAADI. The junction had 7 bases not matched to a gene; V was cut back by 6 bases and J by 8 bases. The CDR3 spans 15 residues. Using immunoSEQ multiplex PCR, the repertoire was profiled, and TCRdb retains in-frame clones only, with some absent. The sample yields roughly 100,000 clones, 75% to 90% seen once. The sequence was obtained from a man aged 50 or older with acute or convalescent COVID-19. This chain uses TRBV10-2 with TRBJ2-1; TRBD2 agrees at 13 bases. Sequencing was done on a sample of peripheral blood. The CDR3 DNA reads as TGCGCCAGCAGGAGGACTAGCGGGAGAATGGATGAGCAGTTCTTC. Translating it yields CASRRTSGRMDEQFF.